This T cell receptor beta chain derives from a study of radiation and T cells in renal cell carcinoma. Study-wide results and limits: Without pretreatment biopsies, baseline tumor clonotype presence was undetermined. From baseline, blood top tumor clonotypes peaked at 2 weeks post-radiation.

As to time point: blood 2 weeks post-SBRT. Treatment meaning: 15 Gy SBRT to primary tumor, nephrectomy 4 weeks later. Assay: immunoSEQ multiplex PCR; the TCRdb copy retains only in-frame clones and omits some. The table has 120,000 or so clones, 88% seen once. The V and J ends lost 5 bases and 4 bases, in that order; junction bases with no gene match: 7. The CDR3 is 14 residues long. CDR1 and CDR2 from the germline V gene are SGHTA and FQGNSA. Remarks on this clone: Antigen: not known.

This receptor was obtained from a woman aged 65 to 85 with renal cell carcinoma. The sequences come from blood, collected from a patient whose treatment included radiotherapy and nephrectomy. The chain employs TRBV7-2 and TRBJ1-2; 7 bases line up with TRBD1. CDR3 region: CASSNPTGSYGYTF. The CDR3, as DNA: TGTGCCAGCAGCAATCCGACAGGGTCCTATGGCTACACCTTC.